Listed below are T cell receptor beta chains from one sample, sequenced in a study of post-analysis software for immune sequencing data. MiXCR was run by TCRdb on the PCR reads, yielding one entry per CDR3 protein. The top ten hold around 0.6% of the sample, which has roughly 700,000 distinct CDR3 sequences, roughly 30% seen once. The sequenced sample consisted of blood. Receptors were obtained from a girl aged 5-17 years with multiple sclerosis. Each CDR3 is given with its conserved first and last residue. D genes are given only for firm matches. A clone size is listed for some rows: how often the clone was seen (once, few, many), or a class if it is expanded.

few	-	TRBV7-8	TRBJ1-5	TGTGCCAGCAGCTTAGGGGTCGGGCATCAGCCCCAGCATTTT	CASSLGVGHQPQHF
few	-	TRBV6-2/TRBV6-3	TRBJ1-2	TGTGCCAGCTCGCGTGCGGGGCGCTCGTCTGGCTACACCTTC	CASSRAGRSSGYTF
-	TRBD1	TRBV4-3	TRBJ2-1	TGCGCCAGCAGCCAAGACGGGACAGGGTCTTACAATGAGCAGTTCTTC	CASSQDGTGSYNEQFF
many	TRBD1	TRBV28	TRBJ2-5	TGTGCCAGCACCGACAGGGGGGACCCCTTACAAGAGACCCAGTACTTC	CASTDRGDPLQETQYF
many	TRBD1	TRBV7-2	TRBJ1-2	TGTGCCAGCAGCTTGGGACAGGGGTCTGGCTACACCTTC	CASSLGQGSGYTF
few	-	TRBV12-3/TRBV12-4	TRBJ1-1	TGTGCCAGCCTGCCGAGAGGGGACACTGAAGCTTTCTTT	CASLPRGDTEAFF
-	-	TRBV28	TRBJ2-1	TGTGCCAGCAGCCCGTATGCGGGGCTACCTTACAGTGAGCAGTTCTTC	CASSPYAGLPYSEQFF
-	-	TRBV28	TRBJ1-6	TGTGCCAGCGGGGCCCTCCACTTT	CASGALHF
many	-	TRBV10-3	TRBJ2-1	TGTGCCATCAGTGATCGGCAAATCGAGCAGTTCTTC	CAISDRQIEQFF
few	-	TRBV29-1	TRBJ1-2	TGCAGCGTTGAGCCGTTTCAGGGTATAAACTACGGCTACACCTTC	CSVEPFQGINYGYTF
-	TRBD1	TRBV20-1	TRBJ1-6	TGCAGTGCTAGAGTGAACAGGGGCCCACCAAGATACTATAATTCACCCCTCCACTTT	CSARVNRGPPRYYNSPLHF